The rows below give T cell receptor beta chains drawn from one sample of a study of control samples from healthy donors and cancer patients. TCRdb's copy holds only in-frame clones and misses some; the assay was immunoSEQ multiplex PCR. The table includes some 130,000 clones, 92% detected once. Sequencing was performed on blood. These receptors were collected from a woman aged 45-65 years in good health. Each CDR3 is given with its conserved first and last residue. A D gene is named only where the DNA matches it firmly. Part of the rows lack a size; the others show once, few, many or a class for expanded clones.

CDR3 protein: CASSMGLGQSYGYTF; CDR3 DNA: TGTGCCAGTAGTATGGGTCTGGGACAGTCCTATGGCTACACCTTC; D gene: TRBD1; J gene: TRBJ1-2; clone size: NA; V gene: TRBV19; CDR3 length: 15
CDR3 protein: CASSFPQGGQGRVAFF; CDR3 DNA: TGTGCCAGCAGCTTCCCCCAAGGGGGACAGGGTAGGGTAGCTTTCTTT; D gene: TRBD1; J gene: TRBJ1-1; clone size: NA; V gene: TRBV7-8; CDR3 length: 16
CDR3 protein: CASSPGVGAQSSYNEQFF; CDR3 DNA: TGTGCCAGCAGTCCTGGGGTGGGGGCTCAAAGCTCCTACAATGAGCAGTTCTTC; D gene: NA; J gene: TRBJ2-1; clone size: NA; V gene: TRBV28; CDR3 length: 18
CDR3 protein: CASSFGRFATTGANVLTF; CDR3 DNA: TGTGCCAGCAGCTTTGGACGTTTTGCAACTACCGGGGCCAACGTCCTGACTTTC; D gene: NA; J gene: TRBJ2-6; clone size: few; V gene: TRBV7-9; CDR3 length: 18
CDR3 protein: CASSLVPGENQPQHF; CDR3 DNA: TGCGCCAGCAGCTTGGTGCCAGGGGAAAATCAGCCCCAGCATTTT; D gene: NA; J gene: TRBJ1-5; clone size: NA; V gene: TRBV5-1; CDR3 length: 15
CDR3 protein: CASSLVVEAASADTQYF; CDR3 DNA: TGTGCCAGCAGCTTAGTAGTGGAAGCGGCCTCCGCGGATACGCAGTATTTT; D gene: NA; J gene: TRBJ2-3; clone size: NA; V gene: TRBV11-2; CDR3 length: 17
CDR3 protein: CASGLQGMVSQPQHF; CDR3 DNA: TGCGCCAGCGGACTTCAGGGAATGGTGAGTCAGCCCCAGCATTTT; D gene: NA; J gene: TRBJ1-5; clone size: once; V gene: TRBV10-1; CDR3 length: 15
CDR3 protein: CASSFSVSYEQYF; CDR3 DNA: TGTGCCAGCAGTTTTTCGGTCTCCTACGAGCAGTACTTC; D gene: NA; J gene: TRBJ2-7; clone size: NA; V gene: TRBV27; CDR3 length: 13
CDR3 protein: CASSTQGTGKNQPQHF; CDR3 DNA: TGTGCCAGCAGTACCCAGGGGACAGGGAAGAATCAGCCCCAGCATTTT; D gene: TRBD1; J gene: TRBJ1-5; clone size: NA; V gene: TRBV28; CDR3 length: 16
CDR3 protein: CASSPTSTNEKLFF; CDR3 DNA: TGTGCCAGCAGCCCCACGTCAACTAATGAAAAACTGTTTTTT; D gene: NA; J gene: TRBJ1-4; clone size: NA; V gene: TRBV5-8; CDR3 length: 14
CDR3 protein: CASSLEGMSNTIYF; CDR3 DNA: TGTGCCAGCAGCTTAGAGGGGATGAGCAACACCATATATTTT; D gene: NA; J gene: TRBJ1-3; clone size: NA; V gene: TRBV7-9; CDR3 length: 14